This T cell receptor (beta chain) was profiled in a study of T cell responses to AZD1222 COVID-19 vaccine. Study-wide context: Samples with a second dose at about 4 or about 12 weeks were pooled together. Study-level findings and limits: Donors were chiefly white British, with a greater number of females, and clonal diversity was perhaps underestimated.

Profiled with immunoSEQ multiplex PCR; TCRdb holds only in-frame clones, not every one. Counted here are some 150,000 clones, about 89% occurring once; the ten biggest clones make up 1.5% to 2%. With respect to this clone: Its antigen is still unknown.

J was trimmed by 4 bases and V by 3 bases; bases with no gene match: 2. Germline V gene data show CDR1 as SGHVS and CDR2 as FQNEAQ. The CDR3 consists of 14 residues. Sequencing was performed on peripheral blood, taken on day 0 of AZD1222 vaccination. The sequence came from an adult in good health. The rearrangement joins TRBV7-8 to TRBJ1-5, with TRBD1 matching over 8 bases. Written as DNA, the CDR3 is TGTGCCAGCAGCTTTGGACAGGGAAATCAGCCCCAGCATTTT. It translates to CASSFGQGNQPQHF.